This T cell receptor (beta chain) is drawn from a study of CD8 T cells in Susac syndrome. RNA was extracted with the RNeasy kit, and a quantity of roughly 0.5 to 1 ug was reverse transcribed using random hexamers. The method of amplification for TCR beta CDR3 was immunoSEQ multiplex PCR, covering 54 Vbeta and 13 Jbeta. Via MiXCR, TCRdb re-called the immunoSEQ multiplex PCR reads, giving one row per CDR3 protein. The data contain around 200,000 distinct CDR3 sequences, 95% of them singletons. V gave up 7 bases and J gave up 0 bases, with 15 bases separating them. The CDR3 loop spans 14 amino acids. Germline V gene data show CDR1 as SQVTM and CDR2 as ANQGSEA.

The receptor was isolated from a human donor with multiple sclerosis. This chain connects TRBV29-1 to TRBJ1-1; D gene uncertain. Material: CD4+ T cells from PBMCs. CDR3 in DNA: TGCAGCGCCCTTATTCCCCGAATGAACACTGAAGCTTTCTTT. It is translated as CSALIPRMNTEAFF.